A selection of T cell receptor beta chains follows, all from one sample in a study of blood T cell repertoires in COVID-19. Assay used: immunoSEQ multiplex PCR; TCRdb lists only in-frame clones, some missing. This table holds about 180,000 clones, roughly 85% found once. The material sequenced was peripheral blood. The receptors were gathered from a man aged 60 to 69 with acute or convalescent COVID-19. Each CDR3 is given with its conserved first and last residue. Fields, in order: clone size, V gene, J gene, D gene, CDR3 protein, CDR3 DNA. The D gene is left open where the match is weak. A row's size may be missing; if present it is once, few, many or a size class.

.,TRBV24-1,TRBJ2-1,.,CATSDNRLGYNEQFF,TGTGCCACCAGTGATAACCGACTAGGATACAATGAGCAGTTCTTC
.,TRBV2,TRBJ1-3,.,CASSVRRQVFNSGNTIYF,TGTGCCAGCAGTGTTCGTAGACAGGTTTTCAACTCTGGAAACACCATATATTTT
.,TRBV6-1,TRBJ1-2,.,CASSEALLAVYGYTF,TGTGCCAGCAGTGAAGCGCTCTTGGCGGTCTATGGCTACACCTTC
.,TRBV5-4,TRBJ2-5,TRBD2,CASSLAGGARETQYF,TGTGCCAGCAGCTTGGCCGGGGGGGCGAGGGAGACCCAGTACTTC
.,TRBV25-1,TRBJ2-2,TRBD2,CATGLAGANTGELFF,TGTGCCACGGGACTAGCGGGAGCGAACACCGGGGAGCTGTTTTTT
.,TRBV27,TRBJ2-7,TRBD1,CASRDDRGGYEQYF,TGTGCCAGCAGGGACGACAGGGGAGGTTACGAGCAGTACTTC
.,TRBV5-1,TRBJ1-1,.,CASSLAQPGRASEAFF,TGCGCCAGCAGCTTGGCTCAACCTGGGAGGGCCTCTGAAGCTTTCTTT
.,TRBV6-1,TRBJ2-5,.,CASSETTAPSTQYF,TGTGCCAGCAGTGAAACGACTGCTCCTTCAACCCAGTACTTC
.,TRBV2,TRBJ2-5,.,CASGPREETQYF,TGTGCCAGCGGTCCGCGGGAAGAGACCCAGTACTTC
.,TRBV28,TRBJ1-2,TRBD1,CASRPTGNYGYTF,TGTGCCAGCAGACCGACAGGGAACTATGGCTACACCTTC
.,TRBV7-6,TRBJ2-2,TRBD1,CASSLRDRDQAGELFF,TGTGCCAGCAGCTTGAGGGACAGGGATCAAGCCGGGGAGCTGTTTTTT
.,TRBV5-1,TRBJ1-2,TRBD1,CASSLGTVANYGYTF,TGCGCCAGCAGCCTAGGGACAGTAGCTAACTATGGCTACACCTTC
.,TRBV29-1,TRBJ2-5,TRBD1,CSVGAQGGETQYF,TGCAGCGTTGGGGCACAGGGGGGAGAGACCCAGTACTTC
.,TRBV5-6,TRBJ1-1,.,CASSLEGTEAFF,TGTGCCAGCAGCTTAGAGGGCACCGAAGCTTTCTTT
.,TRBV18,TRBJ2-7,.,CASSPEGAFYEQYF,TGTGCCAGCTCACCGGAGGGGGCCTTCTACGAGCAGTACTTC
.,TRBV5-1,TRBJ2-7,TRBD2,CARTSGRASEQYF,TGCGCCAGGACTAGCGGGAGGGCGTCCGAGCAGTACTTC
.,TRBV5-1,TRBJ2-7,.,CASSATSYEQYF,TGCGCCAGCAGCGCTACCTCCTACGAGCAGTACTTC
.,TRBV19,TRBJ1-6,TRBD1,CASTTGTGRSYNSPLHF,TGTGCCAGTACCACCGGGACAGGGCGGTCCTATAATTCACCCCTCCACTTT
.,TRBV20-1,TRBJ2-7,.,CSASPRPDSHLYF,TGCAGTGCTAGTCCTAGACCGGACAGCCACCTGTACTTC
few,TRBV9,TRBJ2-7,TRBD2,CASSVGLAGASVNEQYF,TGTGCCAGCAGCGTAGGCCTAGCGGGTGCCTCAGTGAACGAGCAGTACTTC
.,TRBV19,TRBJ1-5,TRBD1,CASSIGQGSNQPQHF,TGTGCCAGTAGTATTGGACAGGGGTCTAATCAGCCCCAGCATTTT
.,TRBV5-1,TRBJ2-2,.,CASSPGDSLYGTGELFF,TGCGCCAGCAGCCCCGGGGACTCCCTCTATGGGACCGGGGAGCTGTTTTTT
.,TRBV7-9,TRBJ1-4,.,CASSPTGVVEKLFF,TGTGCCAGCAGTCCGACGGGGGTAGTTGAAAAACTGTTTTTT
.,TRBV15,TRBJ2-7,.,CATSRGDQGKSYEQYF,TGTGCCACCAGCAGAGGAGATCAGGGGAAGTCCTACGAGCAGTACTTC
.,TRBV28,TRBJ1-5,.,CASSRVYQPQHF,TGTGCCAGCAGTCGAGTATACCAGCCCCAGCATTTT
.,TRBV19,TRBJ1-4,TRBD1,CASSPGQVWEKLFF,TGTGCCAGTAGTCCGGGACAGGTTTGGGAAAAACTGTTTTTT
.,TRBV5-1,TRBJ2-1,TRBD2,CASSTSSGTPTDEQFF,TGCGCCAGCAGCACCTCCAGCGGGACCCCTACGGATGAGCAGTTCTTC
.,TRBV7-3,TRBJ1-4,TRBD1,CASSPGTGASSGEKLFF,TGTGCCAGCAGCCCCGGGACAGGGGCAAGTTCGGGTGAAAAACTGTTTTTT
few,TRBV28,TRBJ1-2,TRBD1,CASSYRGLLFTF,TGTGCCAGCAGTTACAGGGGGCTTCTATTCACCTTC
.,TRBV28,TRBJ2-2,.,CASTAGDSPTGELFF,TGTGCCAGCACCGCCGGAGATTCCCCAACCGGGGAGCTGTTTTTT
.,TRBV5-1,TRBJ2-1,.,CASLADTSSYNEQFF,TGCGCCAGCTTAGCGGATACAAGCTCCTACAATGAGCAGTTCTTC
.,TRBV27,TRBJ1-5,TRBD1,CASSPTGTNQPQHF,TGTGCCAGCAGTCCGACAGGGACCAATCAGCCCCAGCATTTT
.,TRBV28,TRBJ1-5,.,CASGGGGLSQPQHF,TGTGCCAGCGGGGGCGGGGGGTTAAGTCAGCCCCAGCATTTT
.,TRBV3-1/TRBV3-2,TRBJ2-5,.,CASSQATAGILQETQYF,TGTGCCAGCAGCCAAGCAACTGCGGGTATTCTCCAAGAGACCCAGTACTTC
.,TRBV30,TRBJ1-2,TRBD1,CAWDRGRNGYTF,TGTGCCTGGGACAGGGGAAGGAATGGCTACACCTTC
.,TRBV7-9,TRBJ2-2,TRBD1,CASPTGGFGTGELFF,TGTGCCAGCCCCACAGGGGGCTTTGGCACCGGGGAGCTGTTTTTT
.,TRBV19,TRBJ2-3,.,CASRGGGADTQYF,TGTGCCAGTAGAGGGGGGGGAGCAGATACGCAGTATTTT